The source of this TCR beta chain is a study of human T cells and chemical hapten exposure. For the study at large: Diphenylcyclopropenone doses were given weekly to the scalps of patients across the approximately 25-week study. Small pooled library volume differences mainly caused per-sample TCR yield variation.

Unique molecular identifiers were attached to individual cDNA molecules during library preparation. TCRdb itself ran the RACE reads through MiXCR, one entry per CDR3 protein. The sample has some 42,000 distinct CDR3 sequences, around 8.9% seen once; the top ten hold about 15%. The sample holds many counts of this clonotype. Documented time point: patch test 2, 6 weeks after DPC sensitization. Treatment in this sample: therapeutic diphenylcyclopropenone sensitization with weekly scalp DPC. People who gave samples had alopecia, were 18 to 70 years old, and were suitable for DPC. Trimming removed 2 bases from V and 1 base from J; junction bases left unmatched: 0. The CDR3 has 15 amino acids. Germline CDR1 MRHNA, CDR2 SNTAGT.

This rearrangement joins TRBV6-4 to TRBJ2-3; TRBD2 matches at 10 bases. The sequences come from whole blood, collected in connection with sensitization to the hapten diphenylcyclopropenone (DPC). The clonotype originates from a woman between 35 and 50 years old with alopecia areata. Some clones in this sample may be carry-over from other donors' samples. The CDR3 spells CASSDTSGGTDTQYF. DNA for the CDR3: TGTGCCAGCAGTGACACTAGCGGGGGCACAGATACGCAGTATTTT.